Presented here are 12 T cell receptor beta chains from one specimen sequenced in a study of cytomegalovirus exposure and HLA in healthy donors. Use of 60 Vbeta and 13 Jbeta primers characterized the PCR. Here immunoSEQ multiplex PCR was the method, and the copy in TCRdb shows in-frame clones only, minus some. The table lists around 150,000 clones, approximately 80% of them singletons. Sequencing was done on a sample of PBMCs. Receptor source: a woman in her 50s in good health and CMV-seronegative.

J is TRBJ2-5 and V is TRBV28, with D perhaps TRBD1 (6 bases). This CDR3 is 13 amino acids long. Looked up from germline, CDR1 is MDHEN and CDR2 is SYDVKM. V was pared by 8 bases and J by 5 bases, with 15 bases between. CDR3 nucleotides: TGTGCCAGCGGCGTGGGGGCCTGGGAGACCCAGTACTTC. Its translation: CASGVGAWETQYF.

The sample holds one count of this clone. This chain connects TRBV7-9 to TRBJ2-7, with 8 positions matching TRBD1. Germline CDR1 and CDR2: SEHNR and FQNEAQ (reference sequence). The CDR3 extends over 15 amino acids. The ends lost 4 bases at V and 6 bases at J; junction bases unmatched: 11. CDR3 residues: CASSSTGTGLGEQYF. The CDR3 DNA reads TGTGCCAGCAGCTCGACCGGGACAGGCCTGGGCGAGCAGTACTTC.

The chain is built from TRBV10-3 and TRBJ1-6; D is undetermined. Looked up from germline, CDR1 is ENHRY and CDR2 is SYGVKD. Trimming pared 3 bases from V and 9 bases from J, leaving 15 bases between. CDR3 length equals 15 residues. The CDR3 bases are TGTGCCATCAGTGATGCCAGCGAAGAAGGTTCACCCCTCCACTTT. Its protein product is CAISDASEEGSPLHF.

The chain has TRBV18 and TRBJ2-7; D may be TRBD2 (5 bases). The CDR3 covers 14 residues. V was shortened by 0 bases and J by 5 bases, with 11 bases between the two germline ends. Germline V gene data show CDR1 as KGHSH and CDR2 as LQKENI. CDR3 amino acids: CASSPPGSIHEQYF. The DNA for the CDR3 is TGTGCCAGCTCACCACCAGGGAGCATCCACGAGCAGTACTTC. Variable domain in full (rest from reference TRBV18 and TRBJ2-7): NAGVMQNPRHLVRRRGQEARLRCSPMKGHSHVYWYRQLPEEGLKFMVYLQKENIIDESGMPKERFSAEFPKEGPSILRIQQVVRGDSAAYFCASSPPGSIHEQYFGPGTRLTVT.

The V and J genes are TRBV9 and TRBJ2-5; 7 nucleotides agree with TRBD1. Germline V gene data show CDR1 as SGDLS and CDR2 as YYNGEE. The ends lost 0 bases at V and 5 bases at J; junction bases unmatched: 7. The CDR3 is made up of 15 amino acids. CDR3 loop: CASSVETGSRETQYF. The CDR3 DNA reads as TGTGCCAGCAGCGTAGAGACAGGGAGCAGGGAGACCCAGTACTTC.

V usage is TRBV4-1 and J usage is TRBJ1-4, with a weak D call TRBD1 (5 bases). CDR1 and CDR2 from the germline V gene are MGHRA and YSYEKL. V lost 0 bases to trimming and J lost 7 bases, with 15 bases between them. This CDR3 is 16 amino acids long. The CDR3 here is CASSQDGGAEGEKLFF. The CDR3 bases are TGCGCCAGCAGCCAAGATGGAGGGGCGGAGGGTGAAAAACTGTTTTTT.

The rearrangement links TRBV5-1 to TRBJ2-7, with D unresolved. Germline V gene sequence: CDR1 SGHRS, CDR2 YFSETQ. This CDR3 spans 13 amino acids. V was shortened by 0 bases and J by 0 bases, with 4 bases between the two germline ends. CDR3 nucleotides: TGCGCCAGCAGCTTGGCGTTCTCCTACGAGCAGTACTTC. Amino acids: CASSLAFSYEQYF.

The chain carries TRBV30 and TRBJ2-1; 14 bases are a match to TRBD2. CDR1 is GTSNPN and CDR2 is SVGIG in the germline V gene (reference sequence). This CDR3 comprises 14 residues. With V trimmed by 6 bases and J by 7 bases, 5 bases remained unmatched. This CDR3 reads CACIRLAGGNEQFF. DNA of the CDR3: TGTGCCTGCATAAGACTAGCGGGGGGGAATGAGCAGTTCTTC.

As concerns this clone: The junction departs from germline at one end; a sequencing error may be responsible. The chain employs TRBV4-1 and TRBJ2-3, with TRBD2 matching 11 bases. The V gene's germline CDR1 is MGHRA and CDR2 YSYEKL. This CDR3 region has 15 residues. CDR3 in DNA: TGTGCCAGCAAGACTAGCGGGGCCTCGGCAGATACGCAGTATTTT. Residues: CASKTSGASADTQYF.

The chain combines TRBV7-2 with TRBJ1-3; TRBD1 is a possible D gene (5 bases). CDR1 and CDR2 from the germline V gene are SGHTA and FQGNSA. V was pared by 5 bases and J by 3 bases, with 14 bases between. The CDR3 sequence is 15 residues long. CDR3 protein: CASSGERGLGNTIYF. In DNA form, the CDR3 reads TGTGCCAGCAGCGGAGAAAGGGGCCTTGGAAACACCATATATTTT.

This rearrangement joins TRBV5-4 to TRBJ2-7; TRBD1 agrees at 9 bases. The V segment lost 3 bases and the J segment 4 bases; nucleotides outside the gene matches: 11. Germline V CDR1 and CDR2: SGHNT, YYREEE (reference sequence). This CDR3 contains 16 residues. Here the CDR3 reads CASSSGQGMPVYEQYF. The CDR3 region has the DNA TGTGCCAGCAGCTCTGGACAGGGGATGCCAGTTTACGAGCAGTACTTC.

The V and J genes are TRBV5-1 and TRBJ2-1, with a possible D match to TRBD1 (6 bases). V was cut by 0 bases and J by 1 base, with 8 bases left in between. This CDR3 is built from 15 residues. Germline assignment: CDR1 SGHRS and CDR2 YFSETQ. The CDR3 coding sequence is TGCGCCAGCAGCTTGGAACAGGGTTCCTACAATGAGCAGTTCTTC. Encoded protein: CASSLEQGSYNEQFF.